This T cell receptor (beta chain) was sequenced for a study of T cell clusters in autoimmune cytopenias. General observations from the study: Primary autoimmune cytopenia patients seemingly lacked the physiological T cell clusters found in healthy donors. No cluster-lack signature appeared between secondary cytopenia and chronic lymphocytic leukemia patients, apparently due to lymphoma masking.

TRB rearrangements were amplified by touch-down multiplex PCR with mixed TRB-A/B primers. TCRdb derives one entry per CDR3 protein from the multiplex PCR reads, leaving out DNA. The sample includes about 9,500 distinct CDR3 sequences. TRB was amplified from roughly 250 ng of peripheral blood genomic DNA per sample. A remark on this clonotype: Its antigen is as yet unknown.

There are 14 residues in the CDR3. Germline V gene lookup returns CDR1 DFQATT and CDR2 SNEGSKA (reference sequence). The TCR was taken from a human donor with an autoimmune cytopenia or autoimmune hepatitis (not recorded which). The chain couples TRBV20-1 to TRBJ2-6; the TCRdb call, TRBD1, lacks DNA for checking. Sample: peripheral blood. This chain's CDR3 is CSAIPGSGANVLTF.